This TCR beta chain is drawn from a study of type 1 and type 2 diabetes patients. Germline-derived CDR1 and CDR2 are SGHTA and FQGNSA. The CDR3 runs 17 residues. Genomic DNA was the PCR template. Amplification of the beta chain CDR3 used 30 forward and 13 reverse multiplex primers. TCRdb independently ran MiXCR on the multiplex PCR reads; one entry per CDR3 protein. In the table there are fewer than 350,000 distinct CDR3 sequences, around 47% of which are singletons. As for this clonotype: One end of the junction is discordant with germline, which a read error may explain.

Sequencing input: peripheral blood mononuclear cells (PBMCs). The receptor was isolated from a man aged 18-30 years with type 2 diabetes. The chain couples TRBV7-2 to TRBJ2-3, with 8 positions matching TRBD2. The CDR3 spells CASGGTRLTKYTDTQYF. The CDR3 DNA reads TGCGCCAGCGGTGGGACTAGACTCACCAAGTACACAGATACGCAGTATTTT. The full variable domain, rest sourced from reference TRBV7-2 and TRBJ2-3, is GAGVSQSPSNKVTEKGKDVELRCDPISGHTALYWYRQSLGQGLEFLIYFQGNSAPDKSGLPSDRFSAERTGGSVSTLTIQRTQQEDSAVYLCASGGTRLTKYTDTQYFGPGTRLTVL.